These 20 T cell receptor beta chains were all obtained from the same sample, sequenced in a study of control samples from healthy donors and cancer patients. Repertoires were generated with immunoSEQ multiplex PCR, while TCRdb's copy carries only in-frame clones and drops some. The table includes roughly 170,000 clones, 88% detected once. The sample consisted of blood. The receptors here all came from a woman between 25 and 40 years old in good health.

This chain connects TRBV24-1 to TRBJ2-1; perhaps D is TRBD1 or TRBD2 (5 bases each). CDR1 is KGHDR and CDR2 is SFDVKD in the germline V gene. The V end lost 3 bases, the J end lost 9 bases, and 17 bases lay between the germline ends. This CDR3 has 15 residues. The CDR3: CATSDNRGPRFEQFF. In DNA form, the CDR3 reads TGTGCCACCAGTGATAACCGGGGCCCTCGATTTGAGCAGTTCTTC.

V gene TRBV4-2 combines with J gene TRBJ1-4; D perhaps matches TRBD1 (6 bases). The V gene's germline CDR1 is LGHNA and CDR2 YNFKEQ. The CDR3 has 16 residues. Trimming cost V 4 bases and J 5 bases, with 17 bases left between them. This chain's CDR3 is CASSPRVNQGNEKLFF. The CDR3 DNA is TGTGCCAGCAGCCCACGAGTAAACCAGGGGAATGAAAAACTGTTTTTT.

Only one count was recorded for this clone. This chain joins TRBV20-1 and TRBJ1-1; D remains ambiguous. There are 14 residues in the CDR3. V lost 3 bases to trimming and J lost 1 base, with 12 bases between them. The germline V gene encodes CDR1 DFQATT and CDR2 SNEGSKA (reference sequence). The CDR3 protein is CSASRARWNTEAFF. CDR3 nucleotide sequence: TGCAGTGCTAGTAGGGCGCGGTGGAACACTGAAGCTTTCTTT.

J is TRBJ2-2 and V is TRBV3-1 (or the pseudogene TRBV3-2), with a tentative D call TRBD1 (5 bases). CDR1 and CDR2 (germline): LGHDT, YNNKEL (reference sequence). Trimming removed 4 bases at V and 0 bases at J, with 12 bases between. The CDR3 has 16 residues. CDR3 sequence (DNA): TGTGCCAGCAGCCTTCTAGGGGTGGCGAACACCGGGGAGCTGTTTTTT. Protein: CASSLLGVANTGELFF.

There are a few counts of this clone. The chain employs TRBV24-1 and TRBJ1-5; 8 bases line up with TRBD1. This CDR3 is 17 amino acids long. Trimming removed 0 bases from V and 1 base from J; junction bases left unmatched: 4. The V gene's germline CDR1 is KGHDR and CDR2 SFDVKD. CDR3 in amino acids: CATSDLRRTGSNQPQHF. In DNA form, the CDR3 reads TGTGCCACCAGTGATTTGCGGCGGACAGGGAGCAATCAGCCCCAGCATTTT.

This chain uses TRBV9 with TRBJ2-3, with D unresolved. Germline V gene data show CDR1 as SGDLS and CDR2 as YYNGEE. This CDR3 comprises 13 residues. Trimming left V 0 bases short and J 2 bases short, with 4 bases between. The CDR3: CASSVAATDTQYF. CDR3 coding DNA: TGTGCCAGCAGCGTAGCGGCCACAGATACGCAGTATTTT.

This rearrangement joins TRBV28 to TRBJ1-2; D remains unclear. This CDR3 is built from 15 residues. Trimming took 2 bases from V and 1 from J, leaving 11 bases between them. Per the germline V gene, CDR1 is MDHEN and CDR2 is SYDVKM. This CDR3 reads CASSLVGTDNYGYTF. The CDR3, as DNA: TGTGCCAGCAGTTTAGTCGGAACCGATAACTATGGCTACACCTTC.

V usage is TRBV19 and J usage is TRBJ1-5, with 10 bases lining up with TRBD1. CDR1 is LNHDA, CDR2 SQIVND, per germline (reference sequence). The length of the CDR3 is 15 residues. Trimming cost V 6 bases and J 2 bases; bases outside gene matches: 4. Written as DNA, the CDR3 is TGTGCCAGTAGGGGACAGGGGCTTGGCAATCAGCCCCAGCATTTT. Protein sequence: CASRGQGLGNQPQHF.

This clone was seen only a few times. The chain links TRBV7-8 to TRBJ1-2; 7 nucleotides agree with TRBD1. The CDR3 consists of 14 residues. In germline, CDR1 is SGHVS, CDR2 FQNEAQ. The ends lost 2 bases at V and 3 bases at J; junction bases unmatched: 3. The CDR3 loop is CASSLRDSYYGYTF. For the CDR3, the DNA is TGTGCCAGCAGCTTAAGGGACAGCTACTATGGCTACACCTTC.

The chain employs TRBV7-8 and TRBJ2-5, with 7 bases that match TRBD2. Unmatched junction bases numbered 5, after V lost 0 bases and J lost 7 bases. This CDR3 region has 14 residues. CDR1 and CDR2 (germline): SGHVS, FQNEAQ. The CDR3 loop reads CASSLASGVGTQYF. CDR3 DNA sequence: TGTGCCAGCAGCTTAGCGAGCGGGGTGGGGACCCAGTACTTC.

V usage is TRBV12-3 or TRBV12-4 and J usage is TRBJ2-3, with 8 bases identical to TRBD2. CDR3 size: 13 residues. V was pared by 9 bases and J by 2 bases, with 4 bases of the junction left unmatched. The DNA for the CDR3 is TGTGCCAGTACGGGGGGGCTCACAGATACGCAGTATTTT. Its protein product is CASTGGLTDTQYF.

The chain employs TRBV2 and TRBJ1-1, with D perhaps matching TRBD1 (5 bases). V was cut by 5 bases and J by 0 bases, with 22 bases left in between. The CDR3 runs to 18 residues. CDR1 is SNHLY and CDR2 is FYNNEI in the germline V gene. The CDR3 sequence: CASSWGTFKGTMNTEAFF. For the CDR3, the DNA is TGTGCCAGCAGTTGGGGGACGTTTAAGGGGACCATGAACACTGAAGCTTTCTTT.

CDR3: CASSHRATGENQPQHF. The CDR3 coding sequence is TGTGCCAGCAGCCATCGGGCGACAGGGGAAAATCAGCCCCAGCATTTT. This chain links TRBV4-2 with TRBJ1-5, with TRBD1 matching over 8 bases. CDR3 length equals 16 residues. CDR1 and CDR2 (germline): LGHNA, YNFKEQ. V dropped 3 bases and J dropped 4; count of bases not matched to a gene: 8.

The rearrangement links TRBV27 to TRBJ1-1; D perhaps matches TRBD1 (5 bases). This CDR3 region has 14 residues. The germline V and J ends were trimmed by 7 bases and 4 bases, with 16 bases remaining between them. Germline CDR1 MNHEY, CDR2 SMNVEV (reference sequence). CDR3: CASTLRGLGTEAFF. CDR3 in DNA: TGTGCCAGCACCCTGCGGGGACTGGGCACTGAAGCTTTCTTT.

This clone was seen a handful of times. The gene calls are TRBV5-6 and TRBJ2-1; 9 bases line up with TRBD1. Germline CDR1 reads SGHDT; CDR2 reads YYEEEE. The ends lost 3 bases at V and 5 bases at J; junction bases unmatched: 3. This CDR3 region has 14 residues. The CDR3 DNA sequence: TGTGCCAGCAGCTACGGGACAGGGAACAATGAGCAGTTCTTC. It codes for CASSYGTGNNEQFF. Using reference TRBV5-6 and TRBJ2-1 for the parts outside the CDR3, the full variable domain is DAGVTQSPTHLIKTRGQQVTLRCSPKSGHDTVSWYQQALGQGPQFIFQYYEEEERQRGNFPDRFSGHQFPNYSSELNVNALLLGDSALYLCASSYGTGNNEQFFGPGTRLTVL.

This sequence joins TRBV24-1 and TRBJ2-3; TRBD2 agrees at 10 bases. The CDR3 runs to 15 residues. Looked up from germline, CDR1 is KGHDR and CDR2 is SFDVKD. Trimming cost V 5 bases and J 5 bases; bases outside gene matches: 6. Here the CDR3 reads CATSVASGRRDTQYF. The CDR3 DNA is TGTGCCACCAGTGTCGCTAGCGGGAGAAGAGATACGCAGTATTTT.

The CDR3 DNA is TGTGCCAGCACGGTGAGGGGATCGGGTGAGCAGTTCTTC. Its protein product is CASTVRGSGEQFF. This chain joins TRBV27 and TRBJ2-1, with D perhaps matching TRBD1 or TRBD2 (5 bases each). The CDR3 contains 13 residues. The germline CDR1 and CDR2 sequences are MNHEY and SMNVEV (reference sequence). Trimming took 7 bases from V and 9 from J, leaving 16 bases between them.

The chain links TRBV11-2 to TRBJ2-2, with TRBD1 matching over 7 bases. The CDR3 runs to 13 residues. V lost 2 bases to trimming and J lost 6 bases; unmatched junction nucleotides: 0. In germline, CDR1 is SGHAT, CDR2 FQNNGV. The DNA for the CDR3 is TGTGCCAGCAGCTTAACAGGGGCCGGGGAGCTGTTTTTT. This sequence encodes CASSLTGAGELFF.

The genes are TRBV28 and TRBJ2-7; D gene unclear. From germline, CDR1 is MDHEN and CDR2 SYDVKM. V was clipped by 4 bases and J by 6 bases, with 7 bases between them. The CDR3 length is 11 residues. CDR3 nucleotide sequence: TGTGCCAGCAGTTCTAGAGTCGAGCAGTACTTC. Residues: CASSSRVEQYF.

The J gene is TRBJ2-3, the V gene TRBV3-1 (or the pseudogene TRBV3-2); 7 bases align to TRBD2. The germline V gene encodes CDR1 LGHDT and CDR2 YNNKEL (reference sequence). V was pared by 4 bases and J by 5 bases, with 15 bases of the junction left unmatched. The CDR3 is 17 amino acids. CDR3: CASSPTSWGVSGDTQYF. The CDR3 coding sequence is TGTGCCAGCAGCCCGACTAGCTGGGGCGTATCTGGAGATACGCAGTATTTT.